This T cell receptor (beta chain) stems from a study of blood T cells in healthy people across ages. Combining a sample-barcoded 5' primer with a J-beta primer mix, a second PCR ran for about 6 to 12 cycles. One entry per CDR3 protein results from TCRdb running MiXCR on the 5' RACE reads. This repertoire shows 1,800,000 or so distinct CDR3 sequences, about two fifths found once; its top ten account for 20% to 25%. Concerning this clonotype: Its antigen remains unidentified.

Study-wide results and caveats: The lack of PBMC sorting stopped any conclusive naive versus antigen-experienced comparison. Compared with aged donors, long-lived donors showed fewer expanded clones, suggesting selection. Estimates of diversity drawn from one million T cells were considered underestimates. Naive T cell percentage showed a strong correlation with the diversity of TCR beta.

Trimming removed 8 bases from V and 5 bases from J, with 15 bases in between. Germline V gene lookup returns CDR1 MNHEY and CDR2 SVGAGI. CDR3 size: 13 residues. This chain uses TRBV6-5 with TRBJ1-1; maybe TRBD1 (5 bases). The origin of this receptor is a human donor in good health. The sample consisted of blood. CDR3 residues: CASPRGGNTEAFF. In DNA form, the CDR3 reads TGTGCCAGCCCCCGCGGGGGAAATACTGAAGCTTTCTTT.